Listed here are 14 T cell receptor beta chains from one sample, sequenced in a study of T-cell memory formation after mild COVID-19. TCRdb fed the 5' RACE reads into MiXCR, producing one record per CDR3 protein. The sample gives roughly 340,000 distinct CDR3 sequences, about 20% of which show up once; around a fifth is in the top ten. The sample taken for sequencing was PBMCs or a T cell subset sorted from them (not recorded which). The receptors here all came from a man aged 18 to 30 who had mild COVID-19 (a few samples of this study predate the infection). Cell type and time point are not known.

Here the CDR3 DNA reads TGTGCCAGCAGCTTATATGGACAGGACACCGGGGAGCTGTTTTTT. Protein: CASSLYGQDTGELFF. The chain employs TRBV7-3 and TRBJ2-2; 7 bases are a match to TRBD1. Unmatched junction bases numbered 3, after V lost 2 bases and J lost 3 bases. Germline CDR1 is SGHTA and CDR2 is FQGTGA. The CDR3 has 15 residues.

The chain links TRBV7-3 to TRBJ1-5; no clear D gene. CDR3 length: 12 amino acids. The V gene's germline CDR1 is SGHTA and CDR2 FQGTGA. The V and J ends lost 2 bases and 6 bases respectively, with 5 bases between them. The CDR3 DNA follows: TGTGCCAGCAGCTTACAGGTTCAGCCCCAGCATTTT. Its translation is CASSLQVQPQHF.

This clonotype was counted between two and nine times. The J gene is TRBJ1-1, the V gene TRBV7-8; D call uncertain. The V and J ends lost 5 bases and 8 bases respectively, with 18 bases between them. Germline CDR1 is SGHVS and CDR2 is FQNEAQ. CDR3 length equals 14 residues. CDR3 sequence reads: CASSPEDRPREAFF. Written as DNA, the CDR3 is TGTGCCAGCAGCCCCGAGGACCGGCCTCGGGAAGCTTTCTTT.

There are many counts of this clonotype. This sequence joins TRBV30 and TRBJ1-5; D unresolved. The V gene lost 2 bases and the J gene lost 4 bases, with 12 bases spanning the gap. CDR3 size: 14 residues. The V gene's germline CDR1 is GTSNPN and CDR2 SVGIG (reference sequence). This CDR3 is CAWSTLTGNQPQHF. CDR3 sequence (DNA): TGTGCCTGGAGTACGCTAACGGGAAATCAGCCCCAGCATTTT.

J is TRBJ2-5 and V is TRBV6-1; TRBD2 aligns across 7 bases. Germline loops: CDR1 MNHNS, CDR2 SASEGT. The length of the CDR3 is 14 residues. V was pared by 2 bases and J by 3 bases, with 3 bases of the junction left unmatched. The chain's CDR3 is CASSERGREETQYF. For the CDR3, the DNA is TGTGCCAGCAGTGAACGAGGGAGGGAAGAGACCCAGTACTTC.

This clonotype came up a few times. This chain's CDR3 is CASSGGAGQPQHF. The CDR3 nucleotides read TGTGCCAGCAGTGGGGGGGCAGGACAGCCCCAGCATTTT. This rearrangement joins TRBV12-3 or TRBV12-4 to TRBJ1-5, with TRBD1 as a possible D gene (6 bases). Trimming pared 5 bases from V and 7 bases from J, leaving 12 bases between. This CDR3 has 13 residues.

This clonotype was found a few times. The CDR3 loop reads CASGFSDTQYF. CDR3 in DNA: TGTGCTAGTGGTTTTTCAGATACGCAGTATTTT. The chain is built from TRBV12-5 and TRBJ2-3; no firm D call. Germline assignment: CDR1 LGHNT and CDR2 FRNRAP. The CDR3 is 11 amino acids. The ends were cut back, 3 bases at V and 4 bases at J, with 2 bases in the middle.

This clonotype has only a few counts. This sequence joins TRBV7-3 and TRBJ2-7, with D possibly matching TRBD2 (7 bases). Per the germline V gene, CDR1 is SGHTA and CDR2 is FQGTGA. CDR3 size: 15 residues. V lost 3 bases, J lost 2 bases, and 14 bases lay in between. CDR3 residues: CASSLGGPNTYEQYF. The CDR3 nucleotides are TGTGCCAGCAGCTTGGGGGGGCCCAATACCTACGAGCAGTACTTC.

The CDR3 region has the DNA TGCGCCAGCAGCTTGTATGGATTTAATGAAAAACTGTTTTTT. This codes for CASSLYGFNEKLFF. The chain has TRBV5-1 and TRBJ1-4, with no clear D. Deletions cut 1 base from V and 4 bases from J, with 8 bases between. The length of the CDR3 is 14 residues. CDR1 SGHRS and CDR2 YFSETQ come from the germline V gene.

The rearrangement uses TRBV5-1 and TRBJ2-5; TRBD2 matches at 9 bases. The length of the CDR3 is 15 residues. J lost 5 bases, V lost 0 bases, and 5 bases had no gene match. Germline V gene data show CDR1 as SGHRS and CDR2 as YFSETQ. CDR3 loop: CASSLDPSGAETQYF. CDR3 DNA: TGCGCCAGCAGCTTGGATCCTAGCGGGGCGGAGACCCAGTACTTC.

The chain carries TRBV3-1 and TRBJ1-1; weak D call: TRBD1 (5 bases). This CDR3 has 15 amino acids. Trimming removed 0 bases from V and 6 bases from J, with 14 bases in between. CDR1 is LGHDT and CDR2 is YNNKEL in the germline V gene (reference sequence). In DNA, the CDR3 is TGTGCCAGCAGCCAAGATCAGGGTCTCAGGGCTGAAGCTTTCTTT. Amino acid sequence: CASSQDQGLRAEAFF.

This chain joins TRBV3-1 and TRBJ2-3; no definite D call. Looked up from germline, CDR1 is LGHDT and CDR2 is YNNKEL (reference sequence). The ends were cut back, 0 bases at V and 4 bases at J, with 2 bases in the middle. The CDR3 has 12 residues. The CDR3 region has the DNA TGTGCCAGCAGCCAAGAACCAGATACGCAGTATTTT. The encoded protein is CASSQEPDTQYF.

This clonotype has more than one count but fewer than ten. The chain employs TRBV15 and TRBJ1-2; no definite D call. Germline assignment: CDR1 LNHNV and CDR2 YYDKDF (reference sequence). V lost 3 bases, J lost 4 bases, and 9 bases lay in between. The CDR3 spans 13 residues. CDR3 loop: CATSRDGRYGYTF. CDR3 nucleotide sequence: TGTGCCACCAGCAGGGACGGGCGCTATGGCTACACCTTC.

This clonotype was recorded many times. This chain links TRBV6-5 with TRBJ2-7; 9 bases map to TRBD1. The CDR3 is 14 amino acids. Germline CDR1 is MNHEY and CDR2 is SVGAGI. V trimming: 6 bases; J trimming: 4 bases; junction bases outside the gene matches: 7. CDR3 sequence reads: CASSPRDRAYEQYF. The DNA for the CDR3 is TGTGCCAGCAGCCCTAGGGACAGGGCGTACGAGCAGTACTTC.